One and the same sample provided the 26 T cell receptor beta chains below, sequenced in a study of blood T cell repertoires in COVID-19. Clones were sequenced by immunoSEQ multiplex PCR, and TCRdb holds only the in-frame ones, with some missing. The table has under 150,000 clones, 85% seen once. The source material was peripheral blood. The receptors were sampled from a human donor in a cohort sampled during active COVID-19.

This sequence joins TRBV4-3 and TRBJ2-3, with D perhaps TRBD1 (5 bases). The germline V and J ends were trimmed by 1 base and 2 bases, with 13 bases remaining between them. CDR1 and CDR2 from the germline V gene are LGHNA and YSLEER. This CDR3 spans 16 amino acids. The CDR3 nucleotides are TGCGCCAGCAGCCAAGGTCAGGGTTGGATCACAGATACGCAGTATTTT. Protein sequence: CASSQGQGWITDTQYF.

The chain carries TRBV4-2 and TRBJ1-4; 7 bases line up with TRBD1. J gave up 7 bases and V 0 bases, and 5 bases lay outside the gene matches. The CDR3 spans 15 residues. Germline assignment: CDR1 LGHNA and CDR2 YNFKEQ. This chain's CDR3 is CASSQERQGFEKLFF. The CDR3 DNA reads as TGTGCCAGCAGCCAAGAAAGACAGGGTTTTGAAAAACTGTTTTTT.

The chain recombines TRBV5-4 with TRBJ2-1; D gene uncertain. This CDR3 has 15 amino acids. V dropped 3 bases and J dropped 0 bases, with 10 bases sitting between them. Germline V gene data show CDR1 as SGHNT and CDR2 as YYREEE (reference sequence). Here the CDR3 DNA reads TGTGCCAGCAGCTCCGGAGCTAGCTCCTACAATGAGCAGTTCTTC. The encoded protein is CASSSGASSYNEQFF.

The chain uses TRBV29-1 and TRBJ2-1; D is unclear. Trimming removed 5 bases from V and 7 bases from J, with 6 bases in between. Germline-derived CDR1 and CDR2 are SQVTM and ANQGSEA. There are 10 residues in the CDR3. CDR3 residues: CSVFRNEQFF. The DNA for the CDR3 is TGCAGCGTTTTTAGAAATGAGCAGTTCTTC.

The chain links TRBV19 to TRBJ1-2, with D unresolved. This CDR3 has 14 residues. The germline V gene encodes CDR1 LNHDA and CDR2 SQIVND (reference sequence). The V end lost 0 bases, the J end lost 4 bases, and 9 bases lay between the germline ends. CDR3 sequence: CASSIDGVSYGYTF. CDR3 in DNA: TGTGCCAGTAGTATAGACGGAGTAAGCTATGGCTACACCTTC.

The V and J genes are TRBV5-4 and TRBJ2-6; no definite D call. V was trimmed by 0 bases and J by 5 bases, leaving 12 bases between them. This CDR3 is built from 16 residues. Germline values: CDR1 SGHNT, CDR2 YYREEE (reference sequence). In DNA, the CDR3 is TGTGCCAGCAGCTTGGTGCAGGCAGGAAGGGCCAACGTCCTGACTTTC. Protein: CASSLVQAGRANVLTF.

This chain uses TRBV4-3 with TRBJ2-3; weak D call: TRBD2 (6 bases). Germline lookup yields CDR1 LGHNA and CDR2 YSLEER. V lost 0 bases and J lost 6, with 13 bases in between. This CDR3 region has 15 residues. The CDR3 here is CASSQDFSLADTQYF. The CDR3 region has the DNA TGCGCCAGCAGCCAAGATTTCTCACTAGCTGATACGCAGTATTTT.

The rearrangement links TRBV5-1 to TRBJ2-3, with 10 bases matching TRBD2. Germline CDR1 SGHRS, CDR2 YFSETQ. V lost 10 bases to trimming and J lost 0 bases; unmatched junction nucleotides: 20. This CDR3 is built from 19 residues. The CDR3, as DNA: TGCGCCGCCCACGGGGCTAGCGGGAGTACCGAAATCAGCACAGATACGCAGTATTTT. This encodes CAAHGASGSTEISTDTQYF.

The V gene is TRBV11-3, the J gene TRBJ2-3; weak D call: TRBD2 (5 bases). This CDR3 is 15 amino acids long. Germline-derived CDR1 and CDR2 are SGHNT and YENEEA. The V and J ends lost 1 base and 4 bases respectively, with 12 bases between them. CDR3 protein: CASSLVASMADTQYF. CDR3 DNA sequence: TGTGCCAGCAGCTTAGTAGCGTCGATGGCAGATACGCAGTATTTT.

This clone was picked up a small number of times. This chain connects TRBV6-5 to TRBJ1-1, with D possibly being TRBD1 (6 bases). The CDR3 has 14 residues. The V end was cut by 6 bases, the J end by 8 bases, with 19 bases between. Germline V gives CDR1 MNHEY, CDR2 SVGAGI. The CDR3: CASSPFGGLSEAFF. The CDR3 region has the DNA TGTGCCAGCAGCCCATTCGGGGGGCTTTCCGAAGCTTTCTTT.

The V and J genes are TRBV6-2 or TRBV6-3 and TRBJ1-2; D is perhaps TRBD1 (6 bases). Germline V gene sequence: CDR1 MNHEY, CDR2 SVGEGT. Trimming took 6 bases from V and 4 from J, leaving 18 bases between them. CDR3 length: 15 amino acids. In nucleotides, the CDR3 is TGTGCCAGCAGCAAGCGGCAGGGGAATCTCTATGGCTACACCTTC. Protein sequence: CASSKRQGNLYGYTF.

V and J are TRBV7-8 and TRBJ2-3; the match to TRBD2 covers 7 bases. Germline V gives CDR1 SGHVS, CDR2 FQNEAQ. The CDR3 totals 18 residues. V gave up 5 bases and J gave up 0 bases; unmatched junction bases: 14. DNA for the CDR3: TGTGCCAGCAGCGCCGGAGCAGTCAGCGGGACTAGCACAGATACGCAGTATTTT. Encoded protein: CASSAGAVSGTSTDTQYF.

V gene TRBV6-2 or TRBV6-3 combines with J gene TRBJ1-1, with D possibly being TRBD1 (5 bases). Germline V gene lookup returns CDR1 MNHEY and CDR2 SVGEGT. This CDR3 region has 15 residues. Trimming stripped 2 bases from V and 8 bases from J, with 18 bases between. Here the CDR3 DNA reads TGTGCCAGCAGTTACGGTAGGGGCCCACGGTGGGAAGCTTTCTTT. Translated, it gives CASSYGRGPRWEAFF.

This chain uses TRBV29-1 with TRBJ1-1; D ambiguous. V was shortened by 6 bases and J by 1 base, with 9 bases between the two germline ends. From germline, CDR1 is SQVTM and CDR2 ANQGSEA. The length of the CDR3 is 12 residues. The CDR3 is CSVCEANTEAFF. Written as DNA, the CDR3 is TGCAGCGTATGTGAGGCGAACACTGAAGCTTTCTTT.

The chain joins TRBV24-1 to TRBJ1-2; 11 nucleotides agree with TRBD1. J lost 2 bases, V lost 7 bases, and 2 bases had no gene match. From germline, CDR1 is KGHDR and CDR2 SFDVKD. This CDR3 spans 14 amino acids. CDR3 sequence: CATRDRGPNYGYTF. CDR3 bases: TGTGCCACCAGGGACAGGGGGCCCAACTATGGCTACACCTTC.

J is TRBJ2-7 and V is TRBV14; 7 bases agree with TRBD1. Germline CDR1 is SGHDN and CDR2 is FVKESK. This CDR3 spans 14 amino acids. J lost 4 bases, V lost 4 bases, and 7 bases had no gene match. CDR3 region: CASSPNRGPYEQYF. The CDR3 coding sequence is TGTGCCAGCAGCCCTAACAGGGGACCGTACGAGCAGTACTTC.

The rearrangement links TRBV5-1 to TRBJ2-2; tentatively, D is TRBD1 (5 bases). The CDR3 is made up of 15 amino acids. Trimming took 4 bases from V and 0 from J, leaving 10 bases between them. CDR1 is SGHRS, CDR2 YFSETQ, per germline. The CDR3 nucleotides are TGCGCCAGCAGCGGAGACAGCCCGAACACCGGGGAGCTGTTTTTT. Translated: CASSGDSPNTGELFF.

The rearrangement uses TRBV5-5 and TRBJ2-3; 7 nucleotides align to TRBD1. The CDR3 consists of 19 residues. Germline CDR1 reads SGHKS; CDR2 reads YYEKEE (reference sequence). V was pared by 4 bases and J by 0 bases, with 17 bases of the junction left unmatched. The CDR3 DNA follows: TGTGCCAGCAGCGGACAGGTTTCCGGACTTATACACAGCACAGATACGCAGTATTTT. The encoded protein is CASSGQVSGLIHSTDTQYF.

CDR3 sequence: CATSDRASNEQFF. CDR3 coding DNA: TGTGCCACCAGTGACCGAGCTAGCAATGAGCAGTTCTTC. The chain employs TRBV24-1 and TRBJ2-1; no clear D. The germline V gene encodes CDR1 KGHDR and CDR2 SFDVKD. This CDR3 has 13 residues. The V and J ends lost 4 bases and 6 bases respectively, with 9 bases between them.

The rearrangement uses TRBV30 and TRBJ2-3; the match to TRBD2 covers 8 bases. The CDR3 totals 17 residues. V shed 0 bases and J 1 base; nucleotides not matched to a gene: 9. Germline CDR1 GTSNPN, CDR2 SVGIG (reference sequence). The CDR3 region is CAWSVAGARKGTDTQYF. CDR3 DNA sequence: TGTGCCTGGAGTGTAGCGGGGGCTCGAAAAGGCACAGATACGCAGTATTTT.

Here the CDR3 reads CASSRRLAGGPGELFF. DNA of the CDR3: TGTGCCAGCAGTCGACGACTAGCGGGGGGACCCGGGGAGCTGTTTTTT. The chain combines TRBV6-2 or TRBV6-3 with TRBJ2-2; 13 nucleotides match TRBD2. From germline, CDR1 is MNHEY and CDR2 SVGEGT. With 5 bases clipped from V and 6 bases from J, the junction kept 6 bases outside the gene matches. CDR3 length equals 16 residues.

The CDR3 DNA reads TGTGCCAGCTCACCTGTACACCCGTCTGAAAAACTGTTTTTT. It codes for CASSPVHPSEKLFF. This chain connects TRBV18 to TRBJ1-4, with no clear D. CDR1 and CDR2 from the germline V gene are KGHSH and LQKENI. The CDR3 sequence is 14 residues long. V was pared by 3 bases and J by 7 bases, with 12 bases between.

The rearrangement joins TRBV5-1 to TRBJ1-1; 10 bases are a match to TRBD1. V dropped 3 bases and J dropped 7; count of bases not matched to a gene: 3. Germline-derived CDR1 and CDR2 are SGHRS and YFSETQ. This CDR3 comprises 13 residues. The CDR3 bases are TGCGCCAGCAGCTGGGACAGGGGAATTGAAGCTTTCTTT. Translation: CASSWDRGIEAFF.

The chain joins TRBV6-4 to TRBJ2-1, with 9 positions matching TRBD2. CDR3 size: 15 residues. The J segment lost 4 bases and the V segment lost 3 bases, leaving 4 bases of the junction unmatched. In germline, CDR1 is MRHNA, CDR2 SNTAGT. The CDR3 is CASSERTSEYNEQFF. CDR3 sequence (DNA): TGTGCCAGCAGTGAGAGGACTAGCGAGTACAATGAGCAGTTCTTC.

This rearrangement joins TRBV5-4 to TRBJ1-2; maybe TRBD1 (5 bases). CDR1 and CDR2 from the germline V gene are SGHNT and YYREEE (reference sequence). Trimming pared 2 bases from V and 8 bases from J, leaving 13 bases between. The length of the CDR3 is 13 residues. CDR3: CASSFEDIRGYTF. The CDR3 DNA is TGTGCCAGCAGCTTCGAGGACATCCGGGGCTACACCTTC.

CDR3 loop: CASSFLASLNTEAFF. Written as DNA, the CDR3 is TGTGCCAGCAGCTTTTTGGCCTCGCTGAACACTGAAGCTTTCTTT. The chain carries TRBV11-2 and TRBJ1-1; D unclear. CDR1 and CDR2 (germline): SGHAT, FQNNGV. Trimming removed 3 bases from V and 0 bases from J, with 11 bases in between. The CDR3 consists of 15 residues. The full variable domain, with the rest looked up from reference TRBV11-2 and TRBJ1-1, is EAGVAQSPRYKIIEKRQSVAFWCNPISGHATLYWYQQILGQGPKLLIQFQNNGVVDDSQLPKDRFSAERLKGVDSTLKIQPAKLEDSAVYLCASSFLASLNTEAFFGQGTRLTVV.